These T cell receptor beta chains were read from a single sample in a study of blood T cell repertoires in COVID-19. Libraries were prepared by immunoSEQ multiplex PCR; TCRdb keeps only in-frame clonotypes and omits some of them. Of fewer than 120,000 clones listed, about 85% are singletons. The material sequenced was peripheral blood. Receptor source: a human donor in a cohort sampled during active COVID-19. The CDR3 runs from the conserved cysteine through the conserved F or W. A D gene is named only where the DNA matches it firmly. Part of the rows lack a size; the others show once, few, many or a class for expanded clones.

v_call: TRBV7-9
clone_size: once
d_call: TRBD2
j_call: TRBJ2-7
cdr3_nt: TGTGCCAGCACGGGACTAGCGGGGGGTTCCAACTACGAGCAGTACTTC
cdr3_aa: CASTGLAGGSNYEQYF

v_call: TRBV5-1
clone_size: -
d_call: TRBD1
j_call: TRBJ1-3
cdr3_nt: TGCGCCAGCAGCACCGGACAGGGCCACTCTGGAAACACCATATATTTT
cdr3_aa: CASSTGQGHSGNTIYF

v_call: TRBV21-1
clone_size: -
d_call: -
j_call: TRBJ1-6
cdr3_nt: TGTGCCAGCAGCAACCGGGACAGGGTTTATAATTCACCCCTCCACTTT
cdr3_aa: CASSNRDRVYNSPLHF

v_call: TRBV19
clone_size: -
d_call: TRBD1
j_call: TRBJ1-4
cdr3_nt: TGTGCCAGTAGTTTGCGCTCCAAGACAGGGGCATCAACTAATGAAAAACTGTTTTTT
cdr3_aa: CASSLRSKTGASTNEKLFF

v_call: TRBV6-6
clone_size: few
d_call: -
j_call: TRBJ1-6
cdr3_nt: TGTGCCAGCAGTTACTCGCGAGACAGAGTTAATTCACCCCTCCACTTT
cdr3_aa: CASSYSRDRVNSPLHF

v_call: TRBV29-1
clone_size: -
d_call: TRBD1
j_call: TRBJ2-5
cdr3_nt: TGCAGCGGTCTTCGCCGGGACAGGGGAGAGACCCAGTACTTC
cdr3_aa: CSGLRRDRGETQYF

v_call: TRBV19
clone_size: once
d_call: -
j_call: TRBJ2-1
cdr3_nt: TGTGCCAGTTACCCAAGGGCGGGGGCCCCTGCCCCTGGTGAGCAGTTCTTC
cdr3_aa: CASYPRAGAPAPGEQFF

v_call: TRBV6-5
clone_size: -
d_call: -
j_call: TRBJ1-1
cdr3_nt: TGTGCCATTTCGCAGATTGGAGGGTACGAGACTGAAGCTTTCTTT
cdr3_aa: CAISQIGGYETEAFF

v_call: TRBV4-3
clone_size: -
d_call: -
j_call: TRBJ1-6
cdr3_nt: TGCGCCAGCAGCCAAGATATGGACAGCTCCTCACCCCTCCACTTT
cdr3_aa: CASSQDMDSSSPLHF

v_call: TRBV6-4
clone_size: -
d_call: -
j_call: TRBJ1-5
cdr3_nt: TGTGCCAGCAGTGACCGTATTATTTACAACAATCAGCCCCAGCATTTT
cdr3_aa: CASSDRIIYNNQPQHF

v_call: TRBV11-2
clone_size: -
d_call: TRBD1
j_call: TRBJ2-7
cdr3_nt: TGTGCCAGCAGCTTAGTCTTCGGGACAGGGGTACACGAGCAGTACTTC
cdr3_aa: CASSLVFGTGVHEQYF

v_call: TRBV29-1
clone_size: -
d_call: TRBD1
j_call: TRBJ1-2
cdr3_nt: TGCAGCGCTTGGACAGGGGGTCTCTATGGCTACACCTTC
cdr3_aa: CSAWTGGLYGYTF

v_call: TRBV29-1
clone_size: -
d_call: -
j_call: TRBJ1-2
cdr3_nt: TGCAGCGTTGAAGGTGGCAGGGATGATGGCTACACCTTC
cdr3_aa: CSVEGGRDDGYTF

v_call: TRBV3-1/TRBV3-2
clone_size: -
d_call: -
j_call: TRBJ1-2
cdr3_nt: TGTGCCAGCAGCCAAAGTACTGGGACAATCTATGGCTACACCTTC
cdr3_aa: CASSQSTGTIYGYTF

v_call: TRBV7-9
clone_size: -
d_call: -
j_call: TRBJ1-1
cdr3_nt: TGTGCCAGCAGCCTTCAGACTAGCACTGAAGCTTTCTTT
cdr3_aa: CASSLQTSTEAFF

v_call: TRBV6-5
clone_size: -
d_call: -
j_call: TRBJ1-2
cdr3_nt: TGTGCCAGCAGCCCCTCGGGAGGGCCGAAAGGCTACACCTTC
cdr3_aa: CASSPSGGPKGYTF

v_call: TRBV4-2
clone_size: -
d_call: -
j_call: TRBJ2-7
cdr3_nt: TGTGCCAGCAGCCAAGATCTCGGGGGTAGCTACGAGCAGTACTTC
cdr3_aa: CASSQDLGGSYEQYF

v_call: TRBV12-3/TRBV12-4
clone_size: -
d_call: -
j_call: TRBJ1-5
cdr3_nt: TGTGCCAGCAGTGTCCAAACTTATCAGCCCCAGCATTTT
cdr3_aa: CASSVQTYQPQHF

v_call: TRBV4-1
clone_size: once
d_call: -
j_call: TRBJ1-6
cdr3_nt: TGCGCCAGCAGCCAAGAAAGGCGGGGAACGTGGAATTCACCCCTCCACTTT
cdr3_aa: CASSQERRGTWNSPLHF

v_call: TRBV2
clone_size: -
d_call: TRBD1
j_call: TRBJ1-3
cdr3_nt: TGTGCCAGCAGCGGAACAGGGGGCGCGTTTGGAAACACCATATATTTT
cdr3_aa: CASSGTGGAFGNTIYF

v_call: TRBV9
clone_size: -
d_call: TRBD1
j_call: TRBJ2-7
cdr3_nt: TGTGCCAGCAGCGTAGGGGACAGGGGCATGGCCTACGAGCAGTACTTC
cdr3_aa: CASSVGDRGMAYEQYF

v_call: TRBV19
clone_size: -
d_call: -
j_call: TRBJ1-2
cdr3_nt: TGTGCCAGTAGTCCAGTTAACTATGGCTACACCTTC
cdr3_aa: CASSPVNYGYTF

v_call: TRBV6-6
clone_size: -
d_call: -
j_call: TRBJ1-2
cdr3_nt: TGTGCCAGCAGTTATGGGGCAGTTAACCTCTATGGCTACACCTTC
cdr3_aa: CASSYGAVNLYGYTF

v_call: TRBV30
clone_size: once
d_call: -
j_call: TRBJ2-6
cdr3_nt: TGTGCCTGGAGTGAGGTCAGGGGCTCTGGGGCCAACGTCCTGACTTTC
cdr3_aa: CAWSEVRGSGANVLTF

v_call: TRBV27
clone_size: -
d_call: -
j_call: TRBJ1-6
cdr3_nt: TGTGCCAGCAGTCAATCCAGGGCGGCGGGAGGATATTCACCCCTCCACTTT
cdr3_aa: CASSQSRAAGGYSPLHF

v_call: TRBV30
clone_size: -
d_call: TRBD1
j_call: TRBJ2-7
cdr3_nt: TGTGCCTGGGCGACAGGGCCCTACGATGGGCAGTACTTC
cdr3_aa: CAWATGPYDGQYF

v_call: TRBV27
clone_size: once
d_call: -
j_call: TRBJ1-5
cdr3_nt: TGTGCCAGCAGTTTTGGTCCCCTCGGTCAGCCCCAGCATTTT
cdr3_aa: CASSFGPLGQPQHF

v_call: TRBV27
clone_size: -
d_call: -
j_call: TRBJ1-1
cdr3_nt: TGTGCCAGCAGTTTACAGGGCAAGAACACTGAAGCTTTCTTT
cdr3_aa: CASSLQGKNTEAFF

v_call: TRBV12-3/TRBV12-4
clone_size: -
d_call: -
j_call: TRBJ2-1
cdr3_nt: TGTGCCAGCAGTTTAACTAGTCCTGGCGGTCGGTTCTTC
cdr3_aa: CASSLTSPGGRFF

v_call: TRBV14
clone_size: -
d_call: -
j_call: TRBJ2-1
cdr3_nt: TGTGCCAGCAGCCAAGGAGTAGAGAATGAGCAGTTCTTC
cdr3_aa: CASSQGVENEQFF

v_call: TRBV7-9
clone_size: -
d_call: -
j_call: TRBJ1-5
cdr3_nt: TGTGCCAGCAGCGTTATCGATCAGCCCCAGCATTTT
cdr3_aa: CASSVIDQPQHF

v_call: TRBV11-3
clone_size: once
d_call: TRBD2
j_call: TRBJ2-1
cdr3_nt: TGTGCCAGCAGCTTAGACGGGGGGGTCCGAGGTGAGCAGTTCTTC
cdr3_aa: CASSLDGGVRGEQFF

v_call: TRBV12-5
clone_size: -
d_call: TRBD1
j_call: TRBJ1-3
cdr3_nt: TGTGCTAGTGGCTCCTCAGGGGGAGCTGGAAACACCATATATTTT
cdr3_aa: CASGSSGGAGNTIYF

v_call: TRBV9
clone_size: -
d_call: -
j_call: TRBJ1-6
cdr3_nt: TGTGCCAGCAGCGTAGTACAGTTGCACAGGCCGCAATATAATTCACCCCTCCACTTT
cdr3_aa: CASSVVQLHRPQYNSPLHF

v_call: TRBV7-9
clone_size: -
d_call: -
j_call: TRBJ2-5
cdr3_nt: TGTGCCAGCAGCTTACAGGGGTCCCGGTACTTC
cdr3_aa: CASSLQGSRYF